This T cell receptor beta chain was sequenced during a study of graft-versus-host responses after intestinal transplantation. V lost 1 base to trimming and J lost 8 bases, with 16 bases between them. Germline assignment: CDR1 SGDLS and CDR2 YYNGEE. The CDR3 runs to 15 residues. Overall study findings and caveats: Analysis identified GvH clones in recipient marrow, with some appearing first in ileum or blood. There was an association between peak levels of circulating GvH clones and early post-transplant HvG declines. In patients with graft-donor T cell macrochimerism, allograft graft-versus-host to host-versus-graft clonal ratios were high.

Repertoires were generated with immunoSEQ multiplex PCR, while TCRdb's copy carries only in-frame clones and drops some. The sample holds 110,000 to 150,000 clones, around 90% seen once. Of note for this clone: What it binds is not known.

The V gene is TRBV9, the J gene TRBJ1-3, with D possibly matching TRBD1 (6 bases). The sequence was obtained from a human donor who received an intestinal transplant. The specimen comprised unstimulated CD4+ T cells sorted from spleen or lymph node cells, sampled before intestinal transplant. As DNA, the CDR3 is TGTGCCAGCAGCGTAAGGTACAACAGGGCGGACACCATATATTTT. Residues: CASSVRYNRADTIYF.